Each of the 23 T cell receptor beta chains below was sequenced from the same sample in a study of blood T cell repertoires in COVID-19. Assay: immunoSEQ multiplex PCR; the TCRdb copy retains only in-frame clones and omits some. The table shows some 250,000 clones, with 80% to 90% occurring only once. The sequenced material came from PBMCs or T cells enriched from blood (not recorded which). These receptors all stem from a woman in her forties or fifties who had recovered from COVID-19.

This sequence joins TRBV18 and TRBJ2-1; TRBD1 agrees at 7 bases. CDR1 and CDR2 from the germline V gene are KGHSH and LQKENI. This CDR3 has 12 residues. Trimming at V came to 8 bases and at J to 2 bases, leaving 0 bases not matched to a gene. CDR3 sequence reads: CASGQAYNEQFF. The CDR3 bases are TGTGCCAGCGGACAGGCCTACAATGAGCAGTTCTTC.

CDR3 nucleotides: TGTGCCAGCAGCCAACCTAGCGGGAGGGCCTACGAGCAGTACTTC. Protein product: CASSQPSGRAYEQYF. V gene TRBV6-6 combines with J gene TRBJ2-7, with TRBD2 identical over 12 bases. This CDR3 contains 15 residues. Germline CDR1 reads MNHNY; CDR2 reads SVGAGI (reference sequence). Trimming removed 6 bases from V and 2 bases from J; junction bases left unmatched: 5.

The CDR3 DNA reads TGTGCCAGCAGTGACCGGAGCTCCTACAATGAGCAGTTCTTC. It translates to CASSDRSSYNEQFF. The V and J genes are TRBV2 and TRBJ2-1; no reliable D call. V gave up 3 bases and J gave up 0 bases, with 6 bases separating them. CDR1 is SNHLY and CDR2 is FYNNEI in the germline V gene. The CDR3 totals 14 residues. The variable domain in full, with the rest retrieved from reference TRBV2 and TRBJ2-1, is EPEVTQTPSHQVTQMGQEVILRCVPISNHLYFYWYRQILGQKVEFLVSFYNNEISEKSEIFDDQFSVERPDGSNFTLKIRSTKLEDSAMYFCASSDRSSYNEQFFGPGTRLTVL.

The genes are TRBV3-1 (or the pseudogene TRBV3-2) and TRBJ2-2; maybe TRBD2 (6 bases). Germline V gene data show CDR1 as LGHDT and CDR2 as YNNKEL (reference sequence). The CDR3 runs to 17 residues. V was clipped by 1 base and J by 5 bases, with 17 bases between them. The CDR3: CASSQARPGLATGELFF. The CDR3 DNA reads TGTGCCAGCAGCCAAGCGAGGCCGGGACTGGCAACCGGGGAGCTGTTTTTT.

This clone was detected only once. Here the CDR3 reads CASTPPGTGLSYEQYF. The DNA of the CDR3 is TGTGCCAGCACTCCGCCCGGGACAGGACTCTCCTACGAGCAGTACTTC. J is TRBJ2-7 and V is TRBV28, with 8 bases fitting TRBD1. Germline V CDR1 and CDR2: MDHEN, SYDVKM. This CDR3 is built from 16 residues. V lost 7 bases to trimming and J lost 0 bases; unmatched junction nucleotides: 11.

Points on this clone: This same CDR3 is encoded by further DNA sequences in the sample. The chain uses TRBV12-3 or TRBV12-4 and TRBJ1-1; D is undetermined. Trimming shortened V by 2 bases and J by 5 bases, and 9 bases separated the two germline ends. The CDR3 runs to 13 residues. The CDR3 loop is CASSLSGGTEAFF. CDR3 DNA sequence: TGTGCCAGCAGTTTAAGTGGAGGAACTGAAGCTTTCTTT.

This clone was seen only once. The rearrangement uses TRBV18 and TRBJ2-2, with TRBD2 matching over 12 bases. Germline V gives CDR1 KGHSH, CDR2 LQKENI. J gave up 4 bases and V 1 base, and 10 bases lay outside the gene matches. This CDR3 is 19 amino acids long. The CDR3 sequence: CASSPRPSGRAGATGELFF. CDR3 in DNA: TGTGCCAGCTCACCACGTCCTAGCGGGAGGGCCGGAGCCACCGGGGAGCTGTTTTTT.

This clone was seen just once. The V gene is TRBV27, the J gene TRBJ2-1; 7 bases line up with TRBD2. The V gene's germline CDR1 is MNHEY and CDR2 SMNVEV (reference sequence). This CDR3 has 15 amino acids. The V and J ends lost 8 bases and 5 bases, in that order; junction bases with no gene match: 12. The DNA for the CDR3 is TGTGCCAGCCGCCTGCTGGCGGGAGTCAACAATGAGCAGTTCTTC. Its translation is CASRLLAGVNNEQFF.

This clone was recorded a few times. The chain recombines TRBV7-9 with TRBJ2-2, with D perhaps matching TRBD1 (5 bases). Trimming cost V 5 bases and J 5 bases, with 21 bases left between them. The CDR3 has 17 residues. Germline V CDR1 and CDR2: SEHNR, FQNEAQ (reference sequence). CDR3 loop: CASSPPFRQSVTGELFF. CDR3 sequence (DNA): TGTGCCAGCAGCCCACCCTTTCGACAGTCTGTTACCGGGGAGCTGTTTTTT.

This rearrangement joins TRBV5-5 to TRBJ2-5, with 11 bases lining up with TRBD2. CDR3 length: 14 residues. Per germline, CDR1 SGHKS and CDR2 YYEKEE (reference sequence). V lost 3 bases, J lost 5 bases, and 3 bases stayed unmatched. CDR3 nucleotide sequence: TGTGCCAGCAGCTGGCGGACTAGCGGGGAGACCCAGTACTTC. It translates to CASSWRTSGETQYF.

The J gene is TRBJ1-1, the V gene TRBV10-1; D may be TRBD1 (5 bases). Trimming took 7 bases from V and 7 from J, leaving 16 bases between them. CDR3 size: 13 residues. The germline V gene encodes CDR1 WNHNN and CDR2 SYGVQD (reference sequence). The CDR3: CASTQSVGGEAFF. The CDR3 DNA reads TGCGCCAGCACCCAGAGTGTGGGGGGTGAAGCTTTCTTT.

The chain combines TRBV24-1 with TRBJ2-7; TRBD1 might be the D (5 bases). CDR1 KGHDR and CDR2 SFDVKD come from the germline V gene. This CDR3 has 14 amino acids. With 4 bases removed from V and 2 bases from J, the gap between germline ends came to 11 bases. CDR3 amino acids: CATSDVDRAYEQYF. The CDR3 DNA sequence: TGTGCCACCAGTGACGTCGACAGAGCCTACGAGCAGTACTTC.

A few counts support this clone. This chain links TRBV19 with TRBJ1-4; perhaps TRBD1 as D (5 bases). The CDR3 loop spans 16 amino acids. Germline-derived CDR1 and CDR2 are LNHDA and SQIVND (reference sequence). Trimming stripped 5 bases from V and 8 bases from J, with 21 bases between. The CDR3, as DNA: TGTGCCAGTAGTGCAGGTGGGAGGGGAGTCCGCGAAAAACTGTTTTTT. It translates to CASSAGGRGVREKLFF.

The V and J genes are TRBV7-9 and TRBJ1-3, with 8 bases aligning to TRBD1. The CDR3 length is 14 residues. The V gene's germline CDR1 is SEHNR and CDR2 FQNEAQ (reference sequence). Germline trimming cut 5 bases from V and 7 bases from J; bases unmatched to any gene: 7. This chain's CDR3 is CASSAQGARNTIYF. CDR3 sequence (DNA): TGTGCCAGCAGCGCTCAGGGGGCTCGGAACACCATATATTTT.

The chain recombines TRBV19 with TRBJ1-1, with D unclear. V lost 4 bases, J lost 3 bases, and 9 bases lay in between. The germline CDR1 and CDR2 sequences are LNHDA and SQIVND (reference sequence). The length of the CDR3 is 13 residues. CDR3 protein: CASSNGAYTEAFF. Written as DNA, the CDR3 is TGTGCCAGTAGTAACGGAGCTTACACTGAAGCTTTCTTT.

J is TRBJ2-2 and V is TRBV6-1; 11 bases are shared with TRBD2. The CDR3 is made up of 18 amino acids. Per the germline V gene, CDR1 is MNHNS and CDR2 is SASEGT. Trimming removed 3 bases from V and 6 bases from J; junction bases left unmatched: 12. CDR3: CASSEGGLAGGLSGELFF. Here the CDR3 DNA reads TGTGCCAGCAGTGAGGGGGGCCTAGCGGGAGGTCTCTCCGGGGAGCTGTTTTTT.

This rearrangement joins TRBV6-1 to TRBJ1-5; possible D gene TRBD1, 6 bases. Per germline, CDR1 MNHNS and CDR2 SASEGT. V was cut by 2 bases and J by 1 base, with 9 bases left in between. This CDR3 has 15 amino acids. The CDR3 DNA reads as TGTGCCAGCAGTGAATGGGGGCAGAGCAATCAGCCCCAGCATTTT. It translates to CASSEWGQSNQPQHF.

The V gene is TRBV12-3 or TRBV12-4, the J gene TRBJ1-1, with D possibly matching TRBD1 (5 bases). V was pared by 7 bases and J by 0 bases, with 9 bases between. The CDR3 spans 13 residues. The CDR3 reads CASTRALNTEAFF. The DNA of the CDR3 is TGTGCCAGCACCAGGGCCTTGAACACTGAAGCTTTCTTT.

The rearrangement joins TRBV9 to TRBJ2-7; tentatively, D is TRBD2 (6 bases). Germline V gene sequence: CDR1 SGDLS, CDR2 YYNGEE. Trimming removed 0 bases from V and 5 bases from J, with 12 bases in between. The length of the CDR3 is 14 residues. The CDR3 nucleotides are TGTGCCAGCAGCGTAGGGCCTAGCGTGCACGAGCAGTACTTC. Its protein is CASSVGPSVHEQYF.

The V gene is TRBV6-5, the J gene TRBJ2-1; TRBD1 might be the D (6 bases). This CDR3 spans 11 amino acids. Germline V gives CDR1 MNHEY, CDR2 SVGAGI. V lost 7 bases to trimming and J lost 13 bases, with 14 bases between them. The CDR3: CASTYGTSQFF. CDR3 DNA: TGTGCCAGCACCTACGGGACATCACAGTTCTTC.

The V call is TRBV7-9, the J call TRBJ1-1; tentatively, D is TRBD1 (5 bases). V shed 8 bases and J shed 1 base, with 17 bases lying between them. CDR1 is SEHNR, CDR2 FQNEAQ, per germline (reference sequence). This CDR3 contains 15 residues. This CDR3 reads CASPPYGQPNTEAFF. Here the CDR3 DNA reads TGTGCCAGCCCCCCCTACGGACAACCGAACACTGAAGCTTTCTTT.

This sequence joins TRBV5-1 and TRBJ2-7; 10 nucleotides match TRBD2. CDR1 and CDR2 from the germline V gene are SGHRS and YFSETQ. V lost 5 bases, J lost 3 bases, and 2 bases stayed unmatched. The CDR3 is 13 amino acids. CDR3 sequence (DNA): TGCGCCAGCAGGCTAGCGGGAGTCTACGAGCAGTACTTC. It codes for CASRLAGVYEQYF. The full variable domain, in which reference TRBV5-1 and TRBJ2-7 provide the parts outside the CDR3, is KAGVTQTPRYLIKTRGQQVTLSCSPISGHRSVSWYQQTPGQGLQFLFEYFSETQRNKGNFPGRFSGRQFSNSRSEMNVSTLELGDSALYLCASRLAGVYEQYFGPGTRLTVT.

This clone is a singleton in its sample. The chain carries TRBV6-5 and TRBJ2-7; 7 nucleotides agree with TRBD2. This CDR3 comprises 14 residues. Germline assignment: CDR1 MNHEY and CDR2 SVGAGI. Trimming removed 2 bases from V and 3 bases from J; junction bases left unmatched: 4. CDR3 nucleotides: TGTGCCAGCAGTTACGGTGGGAGGGACTACGAGCAGTACTTC. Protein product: CASSYGGRDYEQYF.